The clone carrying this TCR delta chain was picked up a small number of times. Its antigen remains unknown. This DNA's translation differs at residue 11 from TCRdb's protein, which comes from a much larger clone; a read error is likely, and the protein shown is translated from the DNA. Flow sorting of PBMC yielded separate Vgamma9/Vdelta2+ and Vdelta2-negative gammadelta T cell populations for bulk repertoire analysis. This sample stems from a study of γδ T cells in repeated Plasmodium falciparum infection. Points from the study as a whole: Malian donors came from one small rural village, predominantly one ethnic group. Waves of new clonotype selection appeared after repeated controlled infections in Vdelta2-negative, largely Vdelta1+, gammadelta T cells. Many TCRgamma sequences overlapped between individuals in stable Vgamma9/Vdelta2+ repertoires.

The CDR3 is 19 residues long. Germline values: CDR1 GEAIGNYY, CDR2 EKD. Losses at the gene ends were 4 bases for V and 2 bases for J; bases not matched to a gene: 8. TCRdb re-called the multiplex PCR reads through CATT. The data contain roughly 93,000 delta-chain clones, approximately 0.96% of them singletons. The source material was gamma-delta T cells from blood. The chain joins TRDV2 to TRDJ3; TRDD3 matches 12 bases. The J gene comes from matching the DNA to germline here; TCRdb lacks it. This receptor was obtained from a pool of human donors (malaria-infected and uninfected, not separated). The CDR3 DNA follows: TGTGCCTGTGATTCTCTGGGGGATACGAGCCCCTGGGACACCCGACAGATGTTTTTC. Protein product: CACDSLGDTSPWDTRQMFF.